The 24 T cell receptor beta chains reported below all come from one sample, sequenced in a study of T-cell memory formation after mild COVID-19. TCRdb re-analysed the 5' RACE reads in MiXCR, keeping a single row per CDR3 protein. This sample carries around 340,000 distinct CDR3 sequences, around 20% of them seen once, and the ten largest clones take around 12%. Sequenced input: PBMCs or a T cell subset sorted from them (not recorded which). These receptor sequences come from an adult woman who had mild COVID-19 (a few samples of this study predate the infection). Cell type and time point are not known.

J is TRBJ2-7 and V is TRBV5-1, with 12 positions matching TRBD1. Germline values: CDR1 SGHRS, CDR2 YFSETQ. The V segment lost 3 bases and the J segment 5 bases; nucleotides outside the gene matches: 6. The CDR3 consists of 15 residues. DNA for the CDR3: TGCGCCAGCAGCTCGTGGGACAGGGGGCCTGACGAGCAGTACTTC. Protein: CASSSWDRGPDEQYF.

This clonotype was counted at least ten times. The J gene is TRBJ2-7, the V gene TRBV18, with TRBD1 matching over 10 bases. The CDR3 is 14 amino acids. Per germline, CDR1 KGHSH and CDR2 LQKENI. V lost 3 bases to trimming and J lost 2 bases; unmatched junction nucleotides: 1. The CDR3 loop reads CASSPGQGAYEQYF. The CDR3 DNA sequence: TGTGCCAGCTCACCCGGACAGGGGGCCTACGAGCAGTACTTC.

This clonotype was recorded many times. The chain recombines TRBV24-1 with TRBJ2-5; 11 bases map to TRBD1. CDR3 length: 15 amino acids. Germline trimming cut 9 bases from V and 0 bases from J; bases unmatched to any gene: 5. CDR1 and CDR2 (germline): KGHDR, SFDVKD. CDR3 loop: CATGDRGMNQETQYF. The CDR3 DNA sequence: TGTGCCACCGGGGACAGGGGGATGAACCAAGAGACCCAGTACTTC.

J is TRBJ2-5 and V is TRBV12-3 or TRBV12-4, with no clear D. The CDR3 is 12 amino acids. V dropped 2 bases and J dropped 7 bases, with 8 bases sitting between them. The DNA for the CDR3 is TGTGCCAGCAGTTTACGGGTGGGGACCCAGTACTTC. Translating it yields CASSLRVGTQYF.

The chain combines TRBV11-2 with TRBJ1-2; perhaps TRBD1 as D (5 bases). The CDR3 is made up of 14 amino acids. V lost 7 bases and J lost 12, with 24 bases in between. CDR1 and CDR2 (germline): SGHAT, FQNNGV. The CDR3 coding sequence is TGTGCCAGCAACGAACGGGGGAATCCTATTTACCACACCTTC. This encodes CASNERGNPIYHTF.

V and J are TRBV5-4 and TRBJ2-1, with 7 bases matching TRBD1. The CDR3 spans 13 residues. Per the germline V gene, CDR1 is SGHNT and CDR2 is YYREEE (reference sequence). V lost 2 bases to trimming and J lost 10 bases; unmatched junction nucleotides: 6. CDR3 sequence (DNA): TGTGCCAGCAGCTTAGGGGGCCCCACGGAGCAGTTCTTC. It specifies CASSLGGPTEQFF. Complete variable domain (other parts from reference TRBV5-4 and TRBJ2-1): ETGVTQSPTHLIKTRGQQVTLRCSSQSGHNTVSWYQQALGQGPQFIFQYYREEENGRGNFPPRFSGLQFPNYSSELNVNALELDDSALYLCASSLGGPTEQFFGPGTRLTVL.

This CDR3 is CAWSRIQGPYGANVLTF. CDR3 nucleotides: TGTGCCTGGTCAAGAATTCAGGGGCCCTACGGGGCCAACGTCCTGACTTTC. The chain is built from TRBV30 and TRBJ2-6, with a weak D call TRBD1 (6 bases). CDR3 size: 17 residues. The V end was cut by 5 bases, the J end by 4 bases, with 21 bases between. Germline assignment: CDR1 GTSNPN and CDR2 SVGIG (reference sequence).

The chain is built from TRBV5-1 and TRBJ1-3, with TRBD1 as a possible D gene (5 bases). Germline assignment: CDR1 SGHRS and CDR2 YFSETQ. V was pared by 0 bases and J by 0 bases, with 10 bases between. The CDR3 runs 16 residues. The CDR3 region is CASSLAGTASGNTIYF. Here the CDR3 DNA reads TGCGCCAGCAGCTTGGCCGGGACGGCCTCTGGAAACACCATATATTTT.

There are many counts of this clonotype. The chain recombines TRBV20-1 with TRBJ2-7; D may be TRBD1 or TRBD2 (5 bases each). The CDR3 covers 11 residues. Germline CDR1 DFQATT, CDR2 SNEGSKA (reference sequence). V was shortened by 6 bases and J by 2 bases, with 8 bases between the two germline ends. The CDR3 is CSARDAYEQYF. In DNA, the CDR3 is TGCAGTGCCCGGGACGCCTACGAGCAGTACTTC.

The table lists this clonotype with many counts. A read error may produce the germline difference seen at one junction end. V is TRBV5-1 and J is TRBJ2-2; no firm D call. The CDR3 is 14 amino acids. Per the germline V gene, CDR1 is SGHRS and CDR2 is YFSETQ. As DNA, the CDR3 is TGTGCCAGCAGCTTAGGCAGTAACACCGGGGAGCTGTTTTTT. Protein product: CASSLGSNTGELFF.

This clonotype was detected a few times. The CDR3 DNA follows: TGTGCCAGCTCACCCTCGAACCTGAACACTGAAGCTTTCTTT. Its translation is CASSPSNLNTEAFF. The V call is TRBV18, the J call TRBJ1-1; D is uncertain. CDR1 is KGHSH, CDR2 LQKENI, per germline. CDR3 size: 14 residues. The V end lost 3 bases, the J end lost 0 bases, and 8 bases lay between the germline ends.

The genes are TRBV7-2 and TRBJ1-6; a possible D gene is TRBD1 (5 bases). The CDR3 contains 14 residues. V shed 10 bases and J shed 10 bases, with 20 bases lying between them. The germline gives CDR1 SGHTA, CDR2 FQGNSA. CDR3 nucleotide sequence: TGTGCCACACCTGAGGCCGGGGGAACATCACCCCTCCACTTT. Residues: CATPEAGGTSPLHF.

This clonotype has more than one count but fewer than ten. This chain connects TRBV28 to TRBJ2-1, with 12 bases matching TRBD2. CDR3 length: 16 amino acids. Germline trimming cut 5 bases from V and 5 bases from J; bases unmatched to any gene: 7. Germline CDR1 and CDR2: MDHEN and SYDVKM. The CDR3 protein is CASSQPSGGAHNEQFF. As DNA, the CDR3 is TGTGCCAGCAGTCAGCCTAGCGGGGGGGCCCACAATGAGCAGTTCTTC.

The chain links TRBV6-1 to TRBJ2-1; D not certain. This CDR3 contains 13 residues. Looked up from germline, CDR1 is MNHNS and CDR2 is SASEGT. Deletions cut 6 bases from V and 4 bases from J, with 10 bases between. In nucleotides, the CDR3 is TGTGCCAGCAGCCCTGACCCTTACAATGAGCAGTTCTTC. This translates into CASSPDPYNEQFF.

V gene TRBV6-1 combines with J gene TRBJ1-5, with D tentatively TRBD1 (6 bases). The CDR3 extends over 16 amino acids. Germline V gene sequence: CDR1 MNHNS, CDR2 SASEGT. Trimming stripped 7 bases from V and 6 bases from J, with 22 bases between. The CDR3 region is CASTQIPGGGGQPQHF. The CDR3 DNA reads as TGTGCCAGCACTCAAATCCCGGGGGGCGGCGGTCAGCCCCAGCATTTT.

The gene calls are TRBV12-3 or TRBV12-4 and TRBJ2-3; D is unclear. The CDR3 totals 14 residues. V was trimmed by 8 bases and J by 1 base, leaving 13 bases between them. The DNA of the CDR3 is TGTGCCAGCCTCACCACCCCAGGCACAGATACGCAGTATTTT. Translation gives CASLTTPGTDTQYF.

The chain joins TRBV24-1 to TRBJ2-5; D gene ambiguous. Trimming took 5 bases from V and 2 from J, leaving 17 bases between them. Germline V lookup: CDR1 KGHDR, CDR2 SFDVKD. The length of the CDR3 is 16 residues. As DNA, the CDR3 is TGTGCCACCAGTGCCGGGCGTTCGCCCCAGCAAGAGACCCAGTACTTC. This gives the protein CATSAGRSPQQETQYF.

This clonotype was detected many times. One end of the junction does not line up with germline, which may come from a read error. V is TRBV20-1 and J is TRBJ1-2; D is perhaps TRBD1 (6 bases). Per germline, CDR1 DFQATT and CDR2 SNEGSKA (reference sequence). There are 9 residues in the CDR3. The CDR3 DNA reads TGCAGTGCTAGAGCAGGGGAGGCCTTC. Protein sequence: CSARAGEAF.

CDR3: CASSQGQGYYGYTF. DNA for the CDR3: TGTGCCAGCAGCCAGGGACAGGGGTACTATGGCTACACCTTC. J is TRBJ1-2 and V is TRBV7-9; 10 bases are a match to TRBD1. The CDR3 length is 14 residues. Germline values: CDR1 SEHNR, CDR2 FQNEAQ (reference sequence). Germline trimming cut 5 bases from V and 3 bases from J; bases unmatched to any gene: 3.

The V call is TRBV4-1, the J call TRBJ2-7, with D perhaps given as TRBD1 or TRBD2 (5 bases each). With 0 bases removed from V and 2 bases from J, the gap between germline ends came to 11 bases. CDR3 length: 15 residues. CDR1 is MGHRA, CDR2 YSYEKL, per germline. The CDR3 spells CASSQDGTGTYEQYF. The CDR3 DNA reads as TGCGCCAGCAGCCAAGATGGGACGGGAACCTACGAGCAGTACTTC.

This clonotype was observed a handful of times. The rearrangement uses TRBV24-1 and TRBJ2-3; D possibly uses TRBD1 or TRBD2 (6 bases each). V was shortened by 5 bases and J by 1 base, with 12 bases between the two germline ends. The CDR3 contains 15 residues. Germline CDR1 and CDR2: KGHDR and SFDVKD. The CDR3 protein is CATSVGGSGTDTQYF. CDR3 nucleotide sequence: TGTGCCACCAGTGTCGGGGGCTCAGGCACAGATACGCAGTATTTT.

This clonotype showed up just a few times. The chain's CDR3 is CASSPRAQETQYF. In DNA form, the CDR3 reads TGTGCCAGCTCACCACGGGCGCAAGAGACCCAGTACTTC. The chain couples TRBV18 to TRBJ2-5; D is ambiguous. The germline V gene has CDR1 KGHSH and CDR2 LQKENI. The V gene lost 1 base and the J gene lost 2 bases, with 5 bases spanning the gap. There are 13 residues in the CDR3.

CDR3 sequence (DNA): TGTGCCAGTAGTTATCGGCTATCCTACAATGAGCAGTTCTTC. It yields the protein CASSYRLSYNEQFF. This chain joins TRBV19 and TRBJ2-1; the D is unclear. Germline CDR1 reads LNHDA; CDR2 reads SQIVND (reference sequence). The CDR3 extends over 14 amino acids. The V end lost 5 bases, the J end lost 1 base, and 9 bases lay between the germline ends.

At least ten counts were recorded for this clonotype. The chain links TRBV5-6 to TRBJ2-7, with D unresolved. The germline CDR1 and CDR2 sequences are SGHDT and YYEEEE. The ends were cut back, 0 bases at V and 3 bases at J, with 4 bases in the middle. This CDR3 contains 12 residues. In DNA, the CDR3 is TGTGCCAGCAGCTTGGGGAACTACGAGCAGTACTTC. This sequence encodes CASSLGNYEQYF.